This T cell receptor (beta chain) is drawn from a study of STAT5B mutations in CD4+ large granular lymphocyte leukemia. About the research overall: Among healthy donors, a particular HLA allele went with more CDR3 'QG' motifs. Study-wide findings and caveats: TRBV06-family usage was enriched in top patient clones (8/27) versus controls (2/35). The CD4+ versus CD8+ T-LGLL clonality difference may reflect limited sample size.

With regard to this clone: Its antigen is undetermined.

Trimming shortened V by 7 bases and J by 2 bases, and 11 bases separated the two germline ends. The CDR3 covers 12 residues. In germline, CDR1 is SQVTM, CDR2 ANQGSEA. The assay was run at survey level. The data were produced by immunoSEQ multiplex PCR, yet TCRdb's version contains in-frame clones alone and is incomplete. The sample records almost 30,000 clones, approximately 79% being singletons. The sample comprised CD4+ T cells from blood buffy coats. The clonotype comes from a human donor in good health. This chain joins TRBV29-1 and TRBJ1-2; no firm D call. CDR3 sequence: CSAGSLNYGYTF. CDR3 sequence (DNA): TGCAGCGCCGGGAGCTTAAACTATGGCTACACCTTC.